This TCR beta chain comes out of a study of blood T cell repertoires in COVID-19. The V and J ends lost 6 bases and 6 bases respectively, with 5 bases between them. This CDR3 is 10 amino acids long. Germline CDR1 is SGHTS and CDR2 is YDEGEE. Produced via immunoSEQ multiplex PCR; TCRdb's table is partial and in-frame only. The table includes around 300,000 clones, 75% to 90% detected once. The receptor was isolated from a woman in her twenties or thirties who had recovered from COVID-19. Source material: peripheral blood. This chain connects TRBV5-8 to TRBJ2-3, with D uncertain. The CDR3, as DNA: TGTGCCAGCAACTGGGATACGCAGTATTTT. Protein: CASNWDTQYF.